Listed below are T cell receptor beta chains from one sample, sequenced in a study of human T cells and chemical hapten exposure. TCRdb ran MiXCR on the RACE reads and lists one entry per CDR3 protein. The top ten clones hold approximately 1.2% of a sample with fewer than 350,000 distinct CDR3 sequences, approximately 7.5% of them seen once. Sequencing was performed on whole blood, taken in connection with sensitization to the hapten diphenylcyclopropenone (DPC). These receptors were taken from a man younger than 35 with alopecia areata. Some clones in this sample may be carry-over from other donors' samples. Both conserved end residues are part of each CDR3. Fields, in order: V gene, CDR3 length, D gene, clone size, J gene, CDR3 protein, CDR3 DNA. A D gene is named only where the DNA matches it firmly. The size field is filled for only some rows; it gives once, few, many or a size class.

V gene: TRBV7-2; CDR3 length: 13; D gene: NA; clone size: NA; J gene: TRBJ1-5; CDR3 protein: CASSLESGEPQHF; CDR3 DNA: TGTGCCAGCAGCCTCGAAAGTGGGGAGCCCCAGCATTTT
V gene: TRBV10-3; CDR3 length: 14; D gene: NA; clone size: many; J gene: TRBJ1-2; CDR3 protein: CAISEGTGVYGYTF; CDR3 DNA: TGTGCCATCAGTGAGGGGACGGGGGTCTATGGCTACACCTTC
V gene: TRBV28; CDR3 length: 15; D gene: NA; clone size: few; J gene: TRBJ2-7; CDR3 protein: CASSLNSAGSYEQYF; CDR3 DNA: TGTGCCAGCAGTTTAAATTCGGCAGGGTCCTACGAGCAGTACTTC
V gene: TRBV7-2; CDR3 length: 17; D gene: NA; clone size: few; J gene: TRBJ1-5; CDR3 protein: CASSPQTGRFSNQPQHF; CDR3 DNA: TGTGCCAGCAGCCCCCAGACAGGCAGATTCAGCAATCAGCCCCAGCATTTT
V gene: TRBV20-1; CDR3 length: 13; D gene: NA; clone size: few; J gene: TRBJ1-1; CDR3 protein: CSALRSLNTEAFF; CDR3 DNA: TGCAGTGCTCTCAGGTCCCTCAACACTGAAGCTTTCTTT
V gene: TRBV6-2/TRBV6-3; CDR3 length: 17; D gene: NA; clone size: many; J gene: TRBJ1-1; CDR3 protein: CASSYSDRLGSNTEAFF; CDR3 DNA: TGTGCCAGCAGTTACTCCGACAGGCTGGGGTCGAACACTGAAGCTTTCTTT
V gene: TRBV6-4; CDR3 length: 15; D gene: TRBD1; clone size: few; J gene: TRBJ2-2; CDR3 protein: CASRPGQGNTGELFF; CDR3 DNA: TGTGCCAGCCGGCCGGGACAGGGGAACACCGGGGAGCTGTTTTTT
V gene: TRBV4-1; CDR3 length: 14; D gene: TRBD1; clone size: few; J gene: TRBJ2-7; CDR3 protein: CASSQGTGPDEQYF; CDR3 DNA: TGCGCCAGCAGCCAAGGGACAGGGCCCGACGAGCAGTACTTC
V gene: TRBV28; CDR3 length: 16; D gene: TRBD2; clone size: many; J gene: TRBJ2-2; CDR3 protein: CASTPGGAMRTGELFF; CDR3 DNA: TGTGCCAGCACCCCCGGGGGGGCGATGAGGACCGGGGAGCTGTTTTTT
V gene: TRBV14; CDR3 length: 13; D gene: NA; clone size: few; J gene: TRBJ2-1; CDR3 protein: CASRIGQNNEQFF; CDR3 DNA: TGTGCCAGCAGGATTGGACAGAACAATGAGCAGTTCTTC
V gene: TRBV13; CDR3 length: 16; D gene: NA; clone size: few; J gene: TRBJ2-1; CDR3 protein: CASSLGPRGNYNEQFF; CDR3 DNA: TGTGCCAGCAGCTTAGGTCCGAGGGGTAATTACAATGAGCAGTTCTTC
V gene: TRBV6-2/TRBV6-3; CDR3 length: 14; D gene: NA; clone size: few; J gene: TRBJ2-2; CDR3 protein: CASSHAANTGELFF; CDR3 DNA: TGTGCCAGCAGCCATGCTGCTAACACCGGGGAGCTGTTTTTT
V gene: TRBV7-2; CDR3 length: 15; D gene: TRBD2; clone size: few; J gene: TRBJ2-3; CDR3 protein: CASSLRGVLTDTQYF; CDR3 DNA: TGTGCCAGCAGCCTGCGGGGGGTTCTAACAGATACGCAGTATTTT
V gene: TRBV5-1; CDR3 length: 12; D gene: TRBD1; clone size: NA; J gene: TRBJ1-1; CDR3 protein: CASSLDRGEPFF; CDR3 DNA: TGCGCCAGCAGCTTGGACAGGGGTGAACCTTTCTTT
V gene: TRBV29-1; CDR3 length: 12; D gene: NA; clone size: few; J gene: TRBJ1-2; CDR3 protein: CSVVTPDGGYTF; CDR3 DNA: TGCAGCGTCGTCACCCCGGACGGGGGCTACACCTTC
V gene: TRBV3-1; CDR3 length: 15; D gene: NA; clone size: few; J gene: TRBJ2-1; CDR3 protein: CASSQGVSSYNEQFF; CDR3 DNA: TGTGCCAGCAGCCAAGGGGTTAGCTCCTACAATGAGCAGTTCTTC
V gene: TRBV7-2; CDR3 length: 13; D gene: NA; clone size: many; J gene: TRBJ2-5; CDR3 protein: CASSLAREETQYF; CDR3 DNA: TGTGCCAGCAGCTTAGCCCGGGAAGAGACCCAGTACTTC
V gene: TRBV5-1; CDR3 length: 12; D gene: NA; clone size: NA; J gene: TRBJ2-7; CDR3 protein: CASSLPAAGQYF; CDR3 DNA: TGCGCCAGCAGCTTGCCGGCGGCCGGGCAGTACTTC
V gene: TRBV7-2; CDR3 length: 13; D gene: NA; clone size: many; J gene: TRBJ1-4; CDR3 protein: CASSLDDRGSRTF; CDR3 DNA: TGTGCCAGCAGCTTAGACGATCGAGGGTCCCGCACCTTT
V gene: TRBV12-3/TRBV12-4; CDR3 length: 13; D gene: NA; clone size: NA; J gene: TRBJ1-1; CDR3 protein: CASSLRDNTEPFF; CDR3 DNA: TGTGCCAGCAGTTTAAGGGACAACACTGAACCTTTCTTT
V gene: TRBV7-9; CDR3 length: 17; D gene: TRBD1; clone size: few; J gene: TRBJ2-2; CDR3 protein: CASSKGQASSHTGELFF; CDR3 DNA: TGTGCCAGCAGTAAGGGACAGGCGTCCTCTCACACCGGGGAGCTGTTTTTT
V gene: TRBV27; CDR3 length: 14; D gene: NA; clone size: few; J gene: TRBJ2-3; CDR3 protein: CASSFSANPDTQYF; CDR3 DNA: TGTGCCAGCAGTTTCAGCGCGAATCCAGATACGCAGTATTTT
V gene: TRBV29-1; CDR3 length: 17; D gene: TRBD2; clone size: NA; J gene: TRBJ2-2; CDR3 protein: CSVAGLAKRGETGELFF; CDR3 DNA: TGCAGCGTTGCGGGACTAGCTAAGAGAGGGGAAACCGGGGAGCTGTTTTTT
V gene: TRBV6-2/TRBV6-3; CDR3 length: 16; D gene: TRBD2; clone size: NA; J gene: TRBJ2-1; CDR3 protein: CASSYGTSGAYNEQFF; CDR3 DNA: TGTGCCAGCAGTTACGGGACTAGCGGGGCATACAATGAGCAGTTCTTC
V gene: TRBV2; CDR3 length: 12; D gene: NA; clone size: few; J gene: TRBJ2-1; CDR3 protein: CASSEVRRGKFF; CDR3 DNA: TGTGCCAGCAGTGAAGTTCGCAGGGGAAAGTTCTTC
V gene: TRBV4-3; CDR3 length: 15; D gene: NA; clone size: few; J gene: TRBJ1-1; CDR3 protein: CASSQVGSGVAEAFF; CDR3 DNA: TGCGCCAGCAGCCAAGTTGGATCCGGGGTCGCTGAAGCTTTCTTT
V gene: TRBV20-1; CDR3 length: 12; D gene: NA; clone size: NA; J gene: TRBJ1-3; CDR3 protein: CSARGAGNTIYF; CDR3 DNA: TGCAGTGCTAGGGGTGCTGGAAACACCATATATTTT
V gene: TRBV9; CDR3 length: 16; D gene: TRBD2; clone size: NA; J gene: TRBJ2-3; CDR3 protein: CASSVGPLAGFDTQYF; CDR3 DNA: TGTGCCAGCAGCGTAGGTCCCCTAGCGGGGTTTGATACGCAGTATTTT
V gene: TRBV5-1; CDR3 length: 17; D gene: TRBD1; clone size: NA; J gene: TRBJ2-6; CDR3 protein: CASTDRGFSSGANVLTF; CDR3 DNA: TGCGCCAGCACCGACAGGGGATTTAGCTCTGGGGCCAACGTCCTGACTTTC